This T cell receptor (beta chain) originates from a study of T cell repertoires in cytomegalovirus infection. Study information: Well-studied HLA-B-restricted CMV epitopes were used in the study alongside recently identified HLA-C-restricted ones. Overall study findings and caveats: Ex vivo, HLA-C-restricted CMV-specific TCR beta clonotypes prevailed over the rest of the response.

The CDR3 extends over 13 amino acids. V was cut by 2 bases and J by 4 bases, with 8 bases left in between. Using its own MiXCR run on the reads, TCRdb lists one record per CDR3 protein. The data hold approximately 910,000 distinct CDR3 sequences, with 30% to 40% observed a single time. There are many counts of this clonotype. Its target is unknown. The chain is built from TRBV12-3 or TRBV12-4 and TRBJ1-2; maybe TRBD1 (6 bases). The sample in question was cultured CD8+ T cells from PBMCs, obtained from culture after CMV antigen stimulation. This receptor was taken from a human donor in good health (CMV status not recorded). Some clones in this sample may be carry-over from other donors' samples. CDR3 bases: TGTGCCAGCAGTTTAACAGGGAGCTATGGCTACACCTTC. Its protein is CASSLTGSYGYTF.